The 15 T cell receptor beta chains below come from one sample, sequenced in a study of regulatory T cells in long-lasting Graves disease. As to time point: newly diagnosed GD, antithyroid drugs for less than 3 months. From RNA extracted from PBMCs, the TCR library was made. CDR3 regions were amplified by Arm-PCR using iRepertoire HTBI primers to build TCR beta libraries. TCRdb re-called the multiplex PCR reads through MiXCR, storing one row per CDR3 protein. In the table there are roughly 380,000 distinct CDR3 sequences, about 16% of which are singletons. The material sequenced was peripheral blood mononuclear cells (PBMCs), taken at new diagnosis, from a patient treated with antithyroid drugs. These receptors were taken from a female donor with Graves disease.

Ten or more counts support this clonotype. V gene TRBV28 combines with J gene TRBJ1-4; D possibly corresponds to TRBD1 (5 bases). Germline CDR1 and CDR2: MDHEN and SYDVKM. The CDR3 totals 16 residues. Trimming took off 2 bases at V and 2 bases at J, with 12 bases between the two ends. CDR3 region: CASSLQGEGTNEKLFF. The DNA for the CDR3 is TGTGCCAGCAGTTTACAGGGCGAGGGGACTAATGAAAAACTGTTTTTT.

The table lists this clonotype with many counts. V usage is TRBV11-2 and J usage is TRBJ2-2; 7 bases line up with TRBD1. The CDR3 has 15 amino acids. With 5 bases clipped from V and 8 bases from J, the junction kept 11 bases outside the gene matches. Germline CDR1 reads SGHAT; CDR2 reads FQNNGV. CDR3 amino acids: CASSLHGQVAGELFF. CDR3 DNA sequence: TGTGCCAGCAGCCTCCACGGACAGGTCGCTGGGGAGCTGTTTTTT.

This clonotype came up many times. J is TRBJ2-7 and V is TRBV3-2; the D call TRBD2 from the table was never checked on the DNA. TRBV3-2 is a known pseudogene. The CDR3 covers 17 residues. CDR3 DNA sequence: TGTGCCAGCAGCCACGCTGATAGCGGGAGGGACTCCTACGAGCAGTACTTC. Protein: CASSHADSGRDSYEQYF.

This clonotype turned up a few times. The rearrangement uses TRBV28 and TRBJ1-5, with a possible D match to TRBD1 (6 bases). Germline V gene sequence: CDR1 MDHEN, CDR2 SYDVKM. The CDR3 extends over 12 amino acids. Between the trimmed V and J ends, which lost 6 bases and 11 bases, there was a span of 14 bases. The CDR3, as DNA: TGTGCCAGCAGGAATACAGGGCAGGCCCAGCATTTT. It specifies CASRNTGQAQHF.

This clonotype has ten or more counts. This chain connects TRBV6-1 to TRBJ1-5, with a possible D match to TRBD1 (5 bases). V shed 11 bases and J shed 4 bases, with 18 bases lying between them. Looked up from germline, CDR1 is MNHNS and CDR2 is SASEGT. The CDR3 loop spans 14 amino acids. The CDR3 DNA sequence: TGTGCCGTACGTGGGACCCATGTTAATCAGCCCCAGCATTTT. Encoded protein: CAVRGTHVNQPQHF.

This clonotype showed up many times. The gene calls are TRBV28 and TRBJ2-5; 7 bases map to TRBD2. Germline CDR1 and CDR2: MDHEN and SYDVKM. The CDR3 has 15 residues. Trimming removed 7 bases from V and 9 bases from J; junction bases left unmatched: 17. The CDR3 sequence is CASTKPAGPFGAQYF. DNA of the CDR3: TGTGCCAGCACAAAGCCAGCGGGACCGTTTGGGGCCCAGTACTTC.

This clonotype was found many times. The V gene is TRBV6-1, the J gene TRBJ1-5; no reliable D call. The germline V gene has CDR1 MNHNS and CDR2 SASEGT. There are 18 residues in the CDR3. V lost 8 bases and J lost 6, with 29 bases in between. The DNA for the CDR3 is TGTGCCAGCGCGCCTCTACTTGAGAACAGTCCGTGGGGTCAGCCCCAGCATTTT. Translating it yields CASAPLLENSPWGQPQHF.

This clonotype came up many times. The gene calls are TRBV28 and TRBJ2-7; D unclear. Germline V gene sequence: CDR1 MDHEN, CDR2 SYDVKM. V lost 5 bases, J lost 2 bases, and 10 bases lay in between. There are 13 residues in the CDR3. CDR3 protein: CASSPHTTYEQYF. CDR3 nucleotides: TGTGCCAGCAGTCCGCATACCACCTACGAGCAGTACTTC.

The V and J genes are TRBV11-2 and TRBJ1-1; the match to TRBD1 covers 10 bases. Trimming at V came to 6 bases and at J to 5 bases, leaving 15 bases not matched to a gene. The length of the CDR3 is 17 residues. Germline V gene data show CDR1 as SGHAT and CDR2 as FQNNGV. CDR3 nucleotides: TGTGCCAGCAGTGATCCCGGGACAGGGGAGGGCTGGACTGAAGCTTTCTTT. Amino acids: CASSDPGTGEGWTEAFF.

This clonotype was counted only a few times. This may be a read error: a much more frequent sequence differs by one nucleotide. V and J are TRBV7-9 and TRBJ2-5; D is perhaps TRBD1 or TRBD2 (5 bases each). The CDR3 sequence is 16 residues long. The germline V gene has CDR1 SEHNR and CDR2 FQNEAQ (reference sequence). The CDR3 region is CASSLGQRGVQGTQYF. Here the CDR3 DNA reads TGTGCCAGCAGCTTAGGGCAGCGAGGGGTCCAAGGGACCCAGTACTTC.

In DNA, the CDR3 is TGTGCCAGCAGTGCTCTAGCGGGAGGACCCCCGGAGCAGTACTTC. Its translation: CASSALAGGPPEQYF. This chain joins TRBV2 and TRBJ2-7; 11 nucleotides agree with TRBD2. Germline CDR1 SNHLY, CDR2 FYNNEI. V was pared by 4 bases and J by 7 bases, with 9 bases of the junction left unmatched. This CDR3 is built from 15 residues.

This clonotype was counted ten times or more. This chain links TRBV5-1 with TRBJ2-3; unclear D gene. In germline, CDR1 is SGHRS, CDR2 YFSETQ. The V end lost 0 bases, the J end lost 3 bases, and 8 bases lay between the germline ends. This CDR3 region has 14 residues. The CDR3 is CASSLDFWTDTQYF. DNA for the CDR3: TGCGCCAGCAGCTTGGATTTCTGGACAGATACGCAGTATTTT.

This rearrangement joins TRBV7-2 to TRBJ1-5; maybe TRBD1 (5 bases). The CDR3 sequence is 15 residues long. The ends were cut back, 5 bases at V and 5 bases at J, with 16 bases in the middle. Germline V gene sequence: CDR1 SGHTA, CDR2 FQGNSA. The CDR3 region is CASSDIVGVHQPQHF. Here the CDR3 DNA reads TGTGCCAGCAGCGACATAGTAGGGGTTCATCAGCCCCAGCATTTT.

The chain couples TRBV29-1 to TRBJ2-3; 10 nucleotides agree with TRBD1. The CDR3 loop spans 13 amino acids. Germline CDR1 SQVTM, CDR2 ANQGSEA. The CDR3 DNA follows: TGCAACGTCGGGACAGGGGATGGAGATACGCAGTATTTT. As protein: CNVGTGDGDTQYF.

In its sample, this clonotype was seen many times. The chain has TRBV3-1 and TRBJ2-3; 8 bases agree with TRBD2. The V gene's germline CDR1 is LGHDT and CDR2 YNNKEL (reference sequence). The CDR3 spans 17 residues. Losses at the gene ends were 0 bases for V and 2 bases for J; bases not matched to a gene: 7. CDR3 DNA sequence: TGTGCCAGCAGCCAAGATCCTGGCGGGGGGTACACAGATACGCAGTATTTT. This encodes CASSQDPGGGYTDTQYF.